This T cell receptor beta chain was recovered during a study of T-cell memory formation after mild COVID-19. Trimming took off 6 bases at V and 4 bases at J, with 13 bases between the two ends. Germline CDR1 reads MNHEY; CDR2 reads SMNVEV (reference sequence). The CDR3 spans 13 residues. TCRdb recomputed calls from the 5' RACE reads with MiXCR, one row per CDR3 protein. The sample contains 550,000 to 700,000 distinct CDR3 sequences, roughly 18% of which appear only once. This clonotype originated in an adult woman who had mild COVID-19 (a few samples of this study predate the infection). Cell type and time point are not known. This chain joins TRBV27 and TRBJ2-7; D is uncertain. Sequences were obtained from PBMCs or a T cell subset sorted from them (not recorded which). The CDR3 region is CASRKGPLYEQYF. The DNA of the CDR3 is TGTGCCAGCAGAAAGGGCCCCTTGTACGAGCAGTACTTC.